These 17 T cell receptor beta chains were sequenced from one sample in a study of shared clonotypes between healthy human individuals. Clones were read by immunoSEQ multiplex PCR, and TCRdb kept only the in-frame ones, dropping some. The sample lists about 560,000 clones, roughly four fifths occurring once. Sequencing used PBMCs. The receptors stem from a woman in her 40s in good health. Some clones in this sample may be carry-over from other donors' samples.

The chain has TRBV28 and TRBJ1-5; 11 bases map to TRBD1. The CDR3 covers 16 residues. The V gene end was trimmed by 5 bases and the J gene end by 5 bases; junction bases not matched to a gene: 8. Germline V gene sequence: CDR1 MDHEN, CDR2 SYDVKM. CDR3 in DNA: TGTGCCAGCAGTATGGGACAGGGGGGCGACGATCAGCCCCAGCATTTT. Translation: CASSMGQGGDDQPQHF.

This clone came up many times. CDR3 loop: CASSLNRGDGYTF. CDR3 in DNA: TGTGCCAGCAGCCTCAACAGGGGTGATGGCTACACCTTC. This chain connects TRBV6-1 to TRBJ1-2; 7 bases fit TRBD1. Trimming removed 6 bases from V and 6 bases from J; junction bases left unmatched: 7. The CDR3 contains 13 residues. Per the germline V gene, CDR1 is MNHNS and CDR2 is SASEGT.

Only one count was recorded for this clone. The chain has TRBV28 and TRBJ2-1; D may be TRBD2 (5 bases). The CDR3 extends over 14 amino acids. Germline V gene data show CDR1 as MDHEN and CDR2 as SYDVKM. The V gene lost 2 bases and the J gene lost 6 bases, with 11 bases spanning the gap. The CDR3 sequence: CASSLAGLLNEQFF. DNA for the CDR3: TGTGCCAGCAGTTTAGCGGGCTTACTCAATGAGCAGTTCTTC.

V is TRBV19 and J is TRBJ1-2; D call uncertain. CDR3 length equals 13 residues. Germline CDR1 LNHDA, CDR2 SQIVND (reference sequence). V was cut by 3 bases and J by 4 bases, with 9 bases left in between. This CDR3 is CASSMRVSYGYTF. The CDR3, as DNA: TGTGCCAGTAGTATGCGAGTATCCTATGGCTACACCTTC.

V and J are TRBV7-2 and TRBJ2-3; D tentatively fits TRBD1 or TRBD2 (7 bases each). The V gene lost 4 bases and the J gene lost 4 bases, with 21 bases spanning the gap. The CDR3 runs 17 residues. Germline CDR1 and CDR2: SGHTA and FQGNSA. CDR3 protein: CASSYRQGLSSPDTQYF. Here the CDR3 DNA reads TGTGCCAGCAGCTATCGACAGGGACTATCTTCCCCAGATACGCAGTATTTT.

The sample holds a few counts of this clone. This rearrangement joins TRBV28 to TRBJ2-7, with D tentatively TRBD2 (6 bases). Germline CDR1 reads MDHEN; CDR2 reads SYDVKM. This CDR3 has 12 amino acids. Deletions cut 7 bases from V and 4 bases from J, with 11 bases between. The CDR3 region is CASKEGKYEQYF. The CDR3 bases are TGTGCCAGCAAGGAGGGGAAGTACGAGCAGTACTTC.

The genes are TRBV5-4 and TRBJ2-5; a weak D match, TRBD2 (6 bases). This CDR3 has 13 amino acids. Between the trimmed V and J ends, which lost 4 bases and 2 bases, there was a span of 9 bases. The V gene's germline CDR1 is SGHNT and CDR2 YYREEE (reference sequence). This CDR3 is CASSRDSQETQYF. CDR3 in DNA: TGTGCCAGCAGCCGGGACTCGCAAGAGACCCAGTACTTC.

The chain joins TRBV28 to TRBJ2-1; 11 nucleotides align to TRBD2. Germline V CDR1 and CDR2: MDHEN, SYDVKM. The CDR3 consists of 13 residues. The J segment lost 5 bases and the V segment lost 9 bases, leaving 3 bases of the junction unmatched. CDR3 nucleotides: TGTGCCAGGGGACTAGCGGCCGACAATGAGCAGTTCTTC. Protein sequence: CARGLAADNEQFF. Filled out from reference TRBV28 and TRBJ2-1, the complete variable domain reads DVKVTQSSRYLVKRTGEKVFLECVQDMDHENMFWYRQDPGLGLRLIYFSYDVKMKEKGDIPEGYSVSREKKERFSLILESASTNQTSMYLCARGLAADNEQFFGPGTRLTVL.

The V and J genes are TRBV19 and TRBJ1-4, with TRBD1 as a possible D gene (5 bases). Trimming took 5 bases from V and 0 from J, leaving 10 bases between them. The CDR3 length is 15 residues. CDR1 and CDR2 from the germline V gene are LNHDA and SQIVND (reference sequence). The CDR3 loop reads CASSPDRSTNEKLFF. CDR3 DNA: TGTGCCAGTAGTCCTGACAGATCAACTAATGAAAAACTGTTTTTT.

A note on this clone: This same CDR3 is encoded by further DNA sequences in the sample. The chain joins TRBV9 to TRBJ1-2; tentatively, D is TRBD1 (6 bases). V was pared by 0 bases and J by 4 bases, with 10 bases between. This CDR3 contains 14 residues. In germline, CDR1 is SGDLS, CDR2 YYNGEE. The chain's CDR3 is CASSVGGRSYGYTF. The DNA for the CDR3 is TGTGCCAGCAGCGTAGGGGGGCGTTCCTATGGCTACACCTTC.

The rearrangement links TRBV28 to TRBJ1-2, with D tentatively TRBD1 (5 bases). The CDR3 spans 18 residues. Trimming removed 1 base from V and 4 bases from J, with 22 bases in between. CDR1 is MDHEN, CDR2 SYDVKM, per germline. The CDR3 loop is CASSLSPRTTLYGYGYTF. DNA for the CDR3: TGTGCCAGCAGTTTATCCCCACGGACAACACTTTATGGCTATGGCTACACCTTC.

The gene calls are TRBV2 and TRBJ2-4; 11 bases are shared with TRBD1. The J segment lost 8 bases and the V segment lost 7 bases, leaving 4 bases of the junction unmatched. The CDR3 is made up of 13 amino acids. Per the germline V gene, CDR1 is SNHLY and CDR2 is FYNNEI. The CDR3 region is CASNRDRGYIQYF. CDR3 coding DNA: TGTGCCAGCAACCGGGACAGGGGGTACATTCAGTACTTC.

Written as DNA, the CDR3 is TGCGCCAGCAGCCTAGGGCCGCTAGCTCAGAATGAGCAGTTCTTC. Its protein is CASSLGPLAQNEQFF. This chain joins TRBV4-3 and TRBJ2-1, with D possibly TRBD2 on 5 matching bases. The germline V gene has CDR1 LGHNA and CDR2 YSLEER. The V and J ends lost 4 bases and 7 bases respectively, with 17 bases between them. The CDR3 is made up of 15 amino acids.

The V gene is TRBV7-2, the J gene TRBJ2-1, with TRBD1 matching 7 bases. This CDR3 has 13 residues. Germline loops: CDR1 SGHTA, CDR2 FQGNSA. Trimming took 5 bases from V and 6 from J; bases not matched to a gene: 4. The CDR3 bases are TGTGCCAGCAGCACCGACAGGGCCAATGAGCAGTTCTTC. It codes for CASSTDRANEQFF.

This clone was observed a single time. Just one base apart from a much larger clone, this may be a read error. Distinct nucleotide sequences in the sample also encode this CDR3. The V and J genes are TRBV5-1 and TRBJ2-7; TRBD1 matches at 7 bases. V lost 0 bases and J lost 2; bases outside the gene matches: 2. Germline-derived CDR1 and CDR2 are SGHRS and YFSETQ. This CDR3 contains 14 residues. The CDR3 region has the DNA TGCGCCAGCAGCTTGGGACAGGGCCCCTACGAGCAGTACTTC. As protein: CASSLGQGPYEQYF. Together with reference TRBV5-1 and TRBJ2-7, the CDR3 gives the full variable domain: KAGVTQTPRYLIKTRGQQVTLSCSPISGHRSVSWYQQTPGQGLQFLFEYFSETQRNKGNFPGRFSGRQFSNSRSEMNVSTLELGDSALYLCASSLGQGPYEQYFGPGTRLTVT.

This rearrangement joins TRBV4-3 to TRBJ2-3; D is unresolved. V gave up 1 base and J gave up 4 bases, with 12 bases separating them. The CDR3 has 15 residues. CDR1 is LGHNA and CDR2 is YSLEER in the germline V gene. In DNA form, the CDR3 reads TGCGCCAGCAGCCAAGGCTCAGTAAGCGCAGATACGCAGTATTTT. It translates to CASSQGSVSADTQYF.

This clone was counted once. This chain links TRBV25-1 with TRBJ1-3; 7 nucleotides match TRBD1. V gave up 8 bases and J gave up 5 bases; unmatched junction bases: 12. Per germline, CDR1 MGHDK and CDR2 SYGVNS. The CDR3 is 15 residues long. The CDR3: CASVSGGRNRNTIYF. CDR3 bases: TGTGCCAGCGTCTCAGGGGGGAGGAATAGAAACACCATATATTTT. Full variable domain (outside the CDR3, taken from reference TRBV25-1 and TRBJ1-3): EADIYQTPRYLVIGTGKKITLECSQTMGHDKMYWYQQDPGMELHLIHYSYGVNSTEKGDLSSESTVSRIRTEHFPLTLESARPSHTSQYLCASVSGGRNRNTIYFGEGSWLTVV.